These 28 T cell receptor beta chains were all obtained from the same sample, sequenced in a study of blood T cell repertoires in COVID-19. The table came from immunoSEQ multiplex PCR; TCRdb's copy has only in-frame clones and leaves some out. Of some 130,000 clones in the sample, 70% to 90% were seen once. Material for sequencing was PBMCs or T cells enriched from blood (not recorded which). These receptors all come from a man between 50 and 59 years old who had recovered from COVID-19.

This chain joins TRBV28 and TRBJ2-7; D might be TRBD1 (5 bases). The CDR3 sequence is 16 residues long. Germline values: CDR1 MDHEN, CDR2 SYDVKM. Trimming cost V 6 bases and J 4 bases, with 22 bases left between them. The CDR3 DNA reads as TGTGCCAGCAGCCCTTTTGGGGCAGGGAAGGAATACGAGCAGTACTTC. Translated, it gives CASSPFGAGKEYEQYF.

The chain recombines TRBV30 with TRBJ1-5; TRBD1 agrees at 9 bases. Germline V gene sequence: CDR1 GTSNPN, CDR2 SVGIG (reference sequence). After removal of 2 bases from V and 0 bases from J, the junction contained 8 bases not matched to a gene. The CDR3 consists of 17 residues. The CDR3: CAWSSGQGGSSNQPQHF. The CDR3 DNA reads TGTGCCTGGAGTTCGGGACAGGGAGGGAGTAGCAATCAGCCCCAGCATTTT.

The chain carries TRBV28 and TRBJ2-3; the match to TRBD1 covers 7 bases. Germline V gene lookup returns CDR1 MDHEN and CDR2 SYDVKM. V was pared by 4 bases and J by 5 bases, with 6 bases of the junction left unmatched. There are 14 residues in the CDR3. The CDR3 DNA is TGTGCCAGCAGTTCCACAGGGGTTGGAGATACGCAGTATTTT. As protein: CASSSTGVGDTQYF.

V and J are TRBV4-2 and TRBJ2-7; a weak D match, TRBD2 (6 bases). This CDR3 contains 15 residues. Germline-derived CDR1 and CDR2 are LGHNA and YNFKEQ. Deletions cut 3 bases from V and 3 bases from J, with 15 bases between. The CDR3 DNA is TGTGCCAGCAGCCAGGACCTTAGCGGATACTACGAGCAGTACTTC. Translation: CASSQDLSGYYEQYF.

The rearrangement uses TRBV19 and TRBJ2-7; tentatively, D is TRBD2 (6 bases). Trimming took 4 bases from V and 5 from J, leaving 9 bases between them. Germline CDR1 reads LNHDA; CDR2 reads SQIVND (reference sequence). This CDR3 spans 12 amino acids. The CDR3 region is CASSSGDHEQYF. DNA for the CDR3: TGTGCCAGTAGTAGCGGGGACCACGAGCAGTACTTC.

CDR3 sequence reads: CASSFPGGNGQPQHF. CDR3 coding DNA: TGTGCCAGCAGCTTCCCAGGGGGGAATGGTCAGCCCCAGCATTTT. The chain couples TRBV7-2 to TRBJ1-5; 7 nucleotides match TRBD1. The CDR3 length is 15 residues. Trimming took 3 bases from V and 6 from J; bases not matched to a gene: 8. Germline values: CDR1 SGHTA, CDR2 FQGNSA.

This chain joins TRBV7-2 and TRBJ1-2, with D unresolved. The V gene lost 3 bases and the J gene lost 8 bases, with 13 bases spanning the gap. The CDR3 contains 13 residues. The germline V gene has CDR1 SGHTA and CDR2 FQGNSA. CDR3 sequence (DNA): TGTGCCAGCAGCTTGGGAGGGATCTCGGGCTACACCTTC. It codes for CASSLGGISGYTF.

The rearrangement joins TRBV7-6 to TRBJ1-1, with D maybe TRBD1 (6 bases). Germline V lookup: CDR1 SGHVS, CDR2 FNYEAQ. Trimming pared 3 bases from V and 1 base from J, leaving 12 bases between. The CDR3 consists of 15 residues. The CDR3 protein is CASSFGRGRNTEAFF. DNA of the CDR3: TGTGCCAGCAGCTTTGGTAGGGGGAGGAACACTGAAGCTTTCTTT. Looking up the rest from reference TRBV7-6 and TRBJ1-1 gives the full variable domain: GAGVSQSPRYKVTKRGQDVALRCDPISGHVSLYWYRQALGQGPEFLTYFNYEAQQDKSGLPNDRFSAERPEGSISTLTIQRTEQRDSAMYRCASSFGRGRNTEAFFGQGTRLTVV.

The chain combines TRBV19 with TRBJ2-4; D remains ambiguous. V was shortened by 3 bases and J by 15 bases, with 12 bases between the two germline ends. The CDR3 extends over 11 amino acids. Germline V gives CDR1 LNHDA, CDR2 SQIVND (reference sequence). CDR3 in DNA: TGTGCCAGTAGTATTGGCCCGGGTTGGTACTTC. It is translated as CASSIGPGWYF. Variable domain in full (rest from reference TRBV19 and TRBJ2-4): DGGITQSPKYLFRKEGQNVTLSCEQNLNHDAMYWYRQDPGQGLRLIYYSQIVNDFQKGDIAEGYSVSREKKESFPLTVTSAQKNPTAFYLCASSIGPGWYFGAGTRLSVL.

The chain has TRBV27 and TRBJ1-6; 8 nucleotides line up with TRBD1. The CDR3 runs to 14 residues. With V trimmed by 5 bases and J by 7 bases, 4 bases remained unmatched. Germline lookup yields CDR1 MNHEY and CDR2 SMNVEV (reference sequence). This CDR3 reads CASSRDRSNSPLHF. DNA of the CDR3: TGTGCCAGCAGTAGGGACAGGTCCAATTCACCCCTCCACTTT.

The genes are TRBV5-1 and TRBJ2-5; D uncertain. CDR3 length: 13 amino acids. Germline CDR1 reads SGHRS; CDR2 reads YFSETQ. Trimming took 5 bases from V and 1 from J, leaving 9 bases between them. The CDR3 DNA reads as TGCGCCAGCAGTACCGCGATCCAAGAGACCCAGTACTTC. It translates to CASSTAIQETQYF. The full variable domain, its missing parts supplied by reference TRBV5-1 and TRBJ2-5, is KAGVTQTPRYLIKTRGQQVTLSCSPISGHRSVSWYQQTPGQGLQFLFEYFSETQRNKGNFPGRFSGRQFSNSRSEMNVSTLELGDSALYLCASSTAIQETQYFGPGTRLLVL.

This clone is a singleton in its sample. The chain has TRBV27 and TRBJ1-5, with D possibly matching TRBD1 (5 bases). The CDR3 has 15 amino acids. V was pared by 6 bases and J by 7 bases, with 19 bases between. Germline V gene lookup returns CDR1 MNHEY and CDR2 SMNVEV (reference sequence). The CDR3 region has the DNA TGTGCCAGCAGGGCGGCTCAGGGCGCTTACCAGCCCCAGCATTTT. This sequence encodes CASRAAQGAYQPQHF.

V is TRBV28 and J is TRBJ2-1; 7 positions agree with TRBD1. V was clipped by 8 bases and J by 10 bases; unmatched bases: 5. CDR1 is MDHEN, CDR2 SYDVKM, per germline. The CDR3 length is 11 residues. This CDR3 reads CASSTGDEQFF. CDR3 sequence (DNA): TGTGCCAGCTCTACAGGGGACGAGCAGTTCTTC.

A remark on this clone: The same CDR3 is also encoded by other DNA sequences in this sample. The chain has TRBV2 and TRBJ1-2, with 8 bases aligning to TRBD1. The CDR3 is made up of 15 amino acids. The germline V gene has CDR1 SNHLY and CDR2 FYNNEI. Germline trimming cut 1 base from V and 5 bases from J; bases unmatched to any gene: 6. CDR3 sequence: CASSEGPGGPYGYTF. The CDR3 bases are TGTGCCAGCAGTGAAGGGCCAGGGGGCCCTTATGGCTACACCTTC.

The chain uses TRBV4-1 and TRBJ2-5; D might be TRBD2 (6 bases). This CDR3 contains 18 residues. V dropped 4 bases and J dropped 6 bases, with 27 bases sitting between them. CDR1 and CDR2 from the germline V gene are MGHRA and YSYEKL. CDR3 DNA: TGCGCCAGCAGCCTACGCATACTCACCGGGACTGGGGGGAAGACCCAGTACTTC. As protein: CASSLRILTGTGGKTQYF.

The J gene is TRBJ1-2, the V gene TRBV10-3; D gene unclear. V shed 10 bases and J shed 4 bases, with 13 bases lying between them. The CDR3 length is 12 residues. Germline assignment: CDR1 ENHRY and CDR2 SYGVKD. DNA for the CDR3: TGTGCCACCGGAACAGTATCCTATGGCTACACCTTC. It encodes CATGTVSYGYTF.

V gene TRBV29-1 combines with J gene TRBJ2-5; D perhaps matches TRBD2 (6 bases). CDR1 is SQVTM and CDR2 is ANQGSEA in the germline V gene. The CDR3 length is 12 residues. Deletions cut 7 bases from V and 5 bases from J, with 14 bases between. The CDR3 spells CSAARGGETQYF. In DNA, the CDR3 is TGCAGCGCCGCGCGAGGAGGGGAGACCCAGTACTTC.

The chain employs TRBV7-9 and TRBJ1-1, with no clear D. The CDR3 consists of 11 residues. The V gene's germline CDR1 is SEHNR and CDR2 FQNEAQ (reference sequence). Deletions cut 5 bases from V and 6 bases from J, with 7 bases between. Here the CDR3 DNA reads TGTGCCAGCAGCCTGACTGCTGAAGCTTTCTTT. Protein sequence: CASSLTAEAFF.

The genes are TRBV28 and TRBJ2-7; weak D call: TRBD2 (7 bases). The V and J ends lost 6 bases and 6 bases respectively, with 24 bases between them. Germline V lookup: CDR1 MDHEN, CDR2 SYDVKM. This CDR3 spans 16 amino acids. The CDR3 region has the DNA TGTGCCAGCAGGGGCGGGGGTACTTCAGGGGAAGGCGAGCAGTACGTC. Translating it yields CASRGGGTSGEGEQYV.

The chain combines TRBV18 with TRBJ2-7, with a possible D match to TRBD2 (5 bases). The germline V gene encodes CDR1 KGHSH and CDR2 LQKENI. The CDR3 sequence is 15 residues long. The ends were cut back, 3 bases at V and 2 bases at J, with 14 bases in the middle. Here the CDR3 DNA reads TGTGCCAGCTCACCCCCTTTAGCGCAAGCCTACGAGCAGTACTTC. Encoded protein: CASSPPLAQAYEQYF.

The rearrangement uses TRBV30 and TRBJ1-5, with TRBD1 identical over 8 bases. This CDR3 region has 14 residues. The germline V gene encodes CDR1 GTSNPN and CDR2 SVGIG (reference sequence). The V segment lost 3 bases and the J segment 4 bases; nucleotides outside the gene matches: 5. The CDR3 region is CAWSRTGTNQPQHF. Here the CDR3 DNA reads TGTGCCTGGAGCCGGACAGGGACAAATCAGCCCCAGCATTTT.

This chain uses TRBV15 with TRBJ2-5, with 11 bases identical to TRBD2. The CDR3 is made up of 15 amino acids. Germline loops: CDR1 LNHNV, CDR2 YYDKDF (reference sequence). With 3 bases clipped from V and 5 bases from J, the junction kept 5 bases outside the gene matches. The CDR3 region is CATSRASGGRETQYF. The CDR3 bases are TGTGCCACCAGCAGGGCTAGCGGGGGGAGGGAGACCCAGTACTTC. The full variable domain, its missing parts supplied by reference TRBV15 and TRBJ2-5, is DAMVIQNPRYQVTQFGKPVTLSCSQTLNHNVMYWYQQKSSQAPKLLFHYYDKDFNNEADTPDNFQSRRPNTSFCFLDIRSPGLGDTAMYLCATSRASGGRETQYFGPGTRLLVL.

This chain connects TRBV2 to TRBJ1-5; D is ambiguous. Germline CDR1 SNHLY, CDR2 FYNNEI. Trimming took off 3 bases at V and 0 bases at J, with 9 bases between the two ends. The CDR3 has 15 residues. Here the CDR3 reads CASSDWASSNQPQHF. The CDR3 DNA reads TGTGCCAGCAGTGATTGGGCAAGTAGCAATCAGCCCCAGCATTTT.

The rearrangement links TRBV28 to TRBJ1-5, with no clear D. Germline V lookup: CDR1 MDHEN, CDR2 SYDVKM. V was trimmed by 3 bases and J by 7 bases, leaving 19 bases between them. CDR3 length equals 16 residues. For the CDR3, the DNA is TGTGCCAGCAGTTTGTGGTCTATTAACCCGGAGCAGCCCCAGCATTTT. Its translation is CASSLWSINPEQPQHF.

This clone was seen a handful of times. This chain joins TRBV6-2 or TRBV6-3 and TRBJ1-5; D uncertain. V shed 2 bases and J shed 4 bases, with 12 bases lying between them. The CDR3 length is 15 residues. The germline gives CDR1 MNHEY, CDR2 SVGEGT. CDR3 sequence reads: CASSYLPTANQPQHF. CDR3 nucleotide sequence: TGTGCCAGCAGTTACCTACCGACTGCGAATCAGCCCCAGCATTTT.

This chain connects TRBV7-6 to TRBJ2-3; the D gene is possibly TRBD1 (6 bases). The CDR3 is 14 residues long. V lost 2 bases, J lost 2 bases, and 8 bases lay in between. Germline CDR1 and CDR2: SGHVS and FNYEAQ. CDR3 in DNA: TGTGCCAGCAGCTTATGGGGGCCCACAGATACGCAGTATTTT. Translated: CASSLWGPTDTQYF.

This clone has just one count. The DNA of the CDR3 is TGCAGTGCTAGTCAGACAGGGCCCGGAAACACCATATATTTT. Translation gives CSASQTGPGNTIYF. The V gene is TRBV20-1, the J gene TRBJ1-3; 7 nucleotides line up with TRBD1. Per the germline V gene, CDR1 is DFQATT and CDR2 is SNEGSKA (reference sequence). This CDR3 has 14 amino acids. Trimming took 3 bases from V and 4 from J; bases not matched to a gene: 6.

CDR3 sequence: CASSFSTGDNSNQPQHF. Written as DNA, the CDR3 is TGTGCCAGCAGTTTTTCGACAGGAGATAATAGCAATCAGCCCCAGCATTTT. This rearrangement joins TRBV28 to TRBJ1-5, with D possibly TRBD1 on 6 matching bases. Germline CDR1 reads MDHEN; CDR2 reads SYDVKM. V lost 3 bases, J lost 0 bases, and 15 bases lay in between. This CDR3 is 17 amino acids long.